These 24 T cell receptor beta chains share one sample of origin, sequenced in a study of cytomegalovirus exposure and HLA in healthy donors. Clones were sequenced by immunoSEQ multiplex PCR, and TCRdb holds only the in-frame ones, with some missing. The table shows about 110,000 clones, with about 85% occurring only once. Specimen: PBMCs. All receptors derive from a woman aged 18-29 years in good health and CMV-seropositive.

V is TRBV11-2 and J is TRBJ1-1, with 7 nucleotides matching TRBD1. The CDR3 consists of 12 residues. Per germline, CDR1 SGHAT and CDR2 FQNNGV. Losses at the gene ends were 5 bases for V and 5 bases for J; bases not matched to a gene: 2. The chain's CDR3 is CASSDRVTEAFF. CDR3 sequence (DNA): TGTGCCAGCAGCGACAGGGTTACTGAAGCTTTCTTT.

The V gene is TRBV9, the J gene TRBJ2-1, with TRBD2 matching over 9 bases. V shed 4 bases, J shed 8 bases, and the junction held 10 bases outside the gene matches. This CDR3 has 15 residues. The V gene's germline CDR1 is SGDLS and CDR2 YYNGEE. The CDR3 reads CASSWVSGGGDEQFF. The CDR3 nucleotides read TGTGCCAGCAGCTGGGTTAGCGGGGGTGGGGATGAGCAGTTCTTC.

The V gene is TRBV28, the J gene TRBJ2-1; perhaps TRBD1 as D (5 bases). Germline CDR1 is MDHEN and CDR2 is SYDVKM. Trimming shortened V by 4 bases and J by 3 bases, and 13 bases separated the two germline ends. This CDR3 has 15 residues. CDR3 in amino acids: CASSSTGLFYNEQFF. CDR3 nucleotide sequence: TGTGCCAGCAGTTCAACAGGTCTATTCTACAATGAGCAGTTCTTC. Full variable domain (remainder filled in from reference TRBV28 and TRBJ2-1): DVKVTQSSRYLVKRTGEKVFLECVQDMDHENMFWYRQDPGLGLRLIYFSYDVKMKEKGDIPEGYSVSREKKERFSLILESASTNQTSMYLCASSSTGLFYNEQFFGPGTRLTVL.

CDR3 DNA sequence: TGTGCCAGCAGTTTGGTGGGACAGGGGACTCAGCCCCAGCATTTT. This encodes CASSLVGQGTQPQHF. This sequence joins TRBV28 and TRBJ1-5; 10 bases are a match to TRBD1. The CDR3 runs 15 residues. Germline V gene lookup returns CDR1 MDHEN and CDR2 SYDVKM. Trimming removed 3 bases from V and 6 bases from J; junction bases left unmatched: 5.

The chain links TRBV19 to TRBJ1-5; D not certain. Deletions cut 1 base from V and 2 bases from J, with 6 bases between. The CDR3 is 14 amino acids. Germline values: CDR1 LNHDA, CDR2 SQIVND (reference sequence). The CDR3 loop is CASSIGLGNQPQHF. The CDR3 nucleotides read TGTGCCAGTAGTATAGGGCTTGGCAATCAGCCCCAGCATTTT.

This chain uses TRBV2 with TRBJ2-3; D is perhaps TRBD2 (5 bases). V lost 9 bases to trimming and J lost 2 bases, with 12 bases between them. Germline lookup yields CDR1 SNHLY and CDR2 FYNNEI. The CDR3 extends over 13 amino acids. The CDR3 DNA reads TGTGCCAGGGGAAACGGGGACACAGATACGCAGTATTTT. It translates to CARGNGDTDTQYF.

The sample holds a few counts of this clone. J is TRBJ2-7 and V is TRBV2; possibly TRBD1 for D (6 bases). Deletions cut 7 bases from V and 3 bases from J, with 10 bases between. CDR1 and CDR2 from the germline V gene are SNHLY and FYNNEI. The CDR3 extends over 12 amino acids. CDR3 amino acids: CASTEQGYEQYV. In DNA, the CDR3 is TGTGCCAGCACAGAACAGGGCTACGAGCAGTACGTC.

CDR3 bases: TGTGCCAGCAGCTACACACGACTAGCGGAGACCCAGTACTTC. Amino acid sequence: CASSYTRLAETQYF. The chain joins TRBV11-2 to TRBJ2-5; TRBD2 agrees at 8 bases. CDR1 is SGHAT and CDR2 is FQNNGV in the germline V gene. V gave up 4 bases and J gave up 5 bases; unmatched junction bases: 6. The CDR3 covers 14 residues. Full variable domain (missing parts from reference TRBV11-2 and TRBJ2-5): EAGVAQSPRYKIIEKRQSVAFWCNPISGHATLYWYQQILGQGPKLLIQFQNNGVVDDSQLPKDRFSAERLKGVDSTLKIQPAKLEDSAVYLCASSYTRLAETQYFGPGTRLLVL.

The V gene is TRBV11-2, the J gene TRBJ2-5; 7 bases line up with TRBD1. In germline, CDR1 is SGHAT, CDR2 FQNNGV. The CDR3 is made up of 16 amino acids. V dropped 3 bases and J dropped 2; count of bases not matched to a gene: 9. CDR3 DNA: TGTGCCAGCAGCTTTCGACACCGGGACAGTCAAGAGACCCAGTACTTC. Translating gives CASSFRHRDSQETQYF.

This clone was detected only a few times. The rearrangement uses TRBV4-2 and TRBJ2-7, with D possibly TRBD1 on 5 matching bases. V lost 1 base and J lost 2, with 9 bases in between. The CDR3 spans 14 residues. Germline loops: CDR1 LGHNA, CDR2 YNFKEQ. In nucleotides, the CDR3 is TGTGCCAGCAGCCAAGGGACACGGGCCTACGAGCAGTACTTC. Its translation is CASSQGTRAYEQYF.

The chain combines TRBV29-1 with TRBJ1-2, with D possibly being TRBD1 (5 bases). The CDR3 spans 13 residues. CDR1 and CDR2 from the germline V gene are SQVTM and ANQGSEA. Trimming stripped 6 bases from V and 4 bases from J, with 15 bases between. Here the CDR3 DNA reads TGCAGCGTCTCCATGCAGGGCTTCTATGGCTACACCTTC. It yields the protein CSVSMQGFYGYTF.

The chain is built from TRBV6-1 and TRBJ2-5; 9 bases fit TRBD1. The CDR3 runs to 16 residues. Germline trimming cut 2 bases from V and 3 bases from J; bases unmatched to any gene: 7. CDR1 MNHNS and CDR2 SASEGT come from the germline V gene. The CDR3 loop is CASSERGTGWEETQYF. The CDR3 DNA reads as TGTGCCAGCAGTGAAAGGGGGACAGGGTGGGAAGAGACCCAGTACTTC.

The sample holds one count of this clone. The chain links TRBV23-1 to TRBJ2-6, with a tentative D call TRBD1 (5 bases). TRBV23-1 is designated an ORF whose function remains uncertain. The CDR3 is 21 amino acids. V was trimmed by 6 bases and J by 0 bases, leaving 27 bases between them. The CDR3 region is CASSPYPVAGQRPSGANVLTF. The CDR3 DNA sequence: TGCGCCAGCAGCCCCTATCCGGTGGCAGGGCAACGACCCTCTGGGGCCAACGTCCTGACTTTC.

The chain joins TRBV28 to TRBJ1-4; the match to TRBD1 covers 7 bases. The CDR3 has 14 residues. Germline lookup yields CDR1 MDHEN and CDR2 SYDVKM. J was trimmed by 8 bases and V by 6 bases; bases with no gene match: 9. The CDR3 region is CASSIGGGREKLFF. CDR3 nucleotides: TGTGCCAGCAGCATCGGAGGGGGCAGAGAAAAACTGTTTTTT.

The V gene is TRBV7-9, the J gene TRBJ2-5; D is possibly TRBD2 (5 bases). The CDR3 is 13 amino acids. V was shortened by 7 bases and J by 3 bases, with 12 bases between the two germline ends. The germline gives CDR1 SEHNR, CDR2 FQNEAQ (reference sequence). The CDR3 sequence: CASILWGEETQYF. The CDR3 bases are TGTGCCAGCATCCTCTGGGGAGAAGAGACCCAGTACTTC. Supplemented by reference TRBV7-9 and TRBJ2-5, the full variable domain reads DTGVSQNPRHKITKRGQNVTFRCDPISEHNRLYWYRQTLGQGPEFLTYFQNEAQLEKSRLLSDRFSAERPKGSFSTLEIQRTEQGDSAMYLCASILWGEETQYFGPGTRLLVL.

Details on this clone: Other DNA sequences of this sample code for an identical CDR3. This rearrangement joins TRBV28 to TRBJ2-7, with D tentatively TRBD1 (6 bases). With 3 bases removed from V and 3 bases from J, the gap between germline ends came to 6 bases. Germline lookup yields CDR1 MDHEN and CDR2 SYDVKM. The CDR3 is 12 amino acids. The DNA for the CDR3 is TGTGCCAGCAGTTTGACAGGCTACGAGCAGTACTTC. Translated, it gives CASSLTGYEQYF. The entire variable domain, with the rest obtained from reference TRBV28 and TRBJ2-7, is as follows: DVKVTQSSRYLVKRTGEKVFLECVQDMDHENMFWYRQDPGLGLRLIYFSYDVKMKEKGDIPEGYSVSREKKERFSLILESASTNQTSMYLCASSLTGYEQYFGPGTRLTVT.

The CDR3 protein is CASSDNGVGTISPLHF. DNA of the CDR3: TGCGCCAGCAGTGATAATGGGGTTGGGACTATTTCACCCCTCCACTTT. V is TRBV10-2 and J is TRBJ1-6, with a tentative D call TRBD1 (5 bases). Trimming took off 3 bases at V and 9 bases at J, with 18 bases between the two ends. The CDR3 spans 16 residues. Germline CDR1 WSHSY, CDR2 SAAADI.

The chain recombines TRBV5-6 with TRBJ2-5; D is possibly TRBD2 (7 bases). Germline values: CDR1 SGHDT, CDR2 YYEEEE. V was pared by 1 base and J by 5 bases, with 12 bases between. The CDR3 runs to 14 residues. Written as DNA, the CDR3 is TGTGCCAGCAGCTTGTGGGGAGGGGGGGAGACCCAGTACTTC. Protein product: CASSLWGGGETQYF. Full variable domain (missing parts from reference TRBV5-6 and TRBJ2-5): DAGVTQSPTHLIKTRGQQVTLRCSPKSGHDTVSWYQQALGQGPQFIFQYYEEEERQRGNFPDRFSGHQFPNYSSELNVNALLLGDSALYLCASSLWGGGETQYFGPGTRLLVL.

The chain links TRBV18 to TRBJ2-2; the D gene is possibly TRBD1 (5 bases). V lost 9 bases, J lost 0 bases, and 11 bases lay in between. CDR1 KGHSH and CDR2 LQKENI come from the germline V gene. The CDR3 sequence is 14 residues long. The CDR3 nucleotides are TGTGCCAGTCGACAGAACTCGAACACCGGGGAGCTGTTTTTT. Translating it yields CASRQNSNTGELFF.

The chain employs TRBV7-9 and TRBJ2-4; a weak D match, TRBD1 (5 bases). Germline values: CDR1 SEHNR, CDR2 FQNEAQ (reference sequence). V was pared by 7 bases and J by 0 bases, with 13 bases between. This CDR3 region has 15 residues. In DNA, the CDR3 is TGTGCCAGCACCTCGACAGCACTAGCCAAAAACATTCAGTACTTC. It encodes CASTSTALAKNIQYF. The full variable domain, in which reference TRBV7-9 and TRBJ2-4 provide the parts outside the CDR3, is DTGVSQNPRHKITKRGQNVTFRCDPISEHNRLYWYRQTLGQGPEFLTYFQNEAQLEKSRLLSDRFSAERPKGSFSTLEIQRTEQGDSAMYLCASTSTALAKNIQYFGAGTRLSVL.

The chain couples TRBV28 to TRBJ2-5, with 9 positions matching TRBD1. The CDR3 is 14 amino acids. V was clipped by 9 bases and J by 4 bases; unmatched bases: 9. Germline V CDR1 and CDR2: MDHEN, SYDVKM. CDR3 amino acids: CASFRQGDSETQYF. The CDR3 nucleotides are TGTGCCAGTTTTAGACAGGGGGATTCAGAGACCCAGTACTTC.

The CDR3 spells CASSRSQSGAYEQYF. CDR3 bases: TGTGCCAGCAGCCGAAGCCAGTCGGGGGCCTACGAGCAGTACTTC. The chain uses TRBV28 and TRBJ2-7; D is perhaps TRBD2 (6 bases). The CDR3 length is 15 residues. Germline V CDR1 and CDR2: MDHEN, SYDVKM. Deletions cut 6 bases from V and 2 bases from J, with 17 bases between.

This clone was observed a handful of times. V gene TRBV5-5 combines with J gene TRBJ2-5; no reliable D call. V lost 4 bases, J lost 5 bases, and 18 bases lay in between. The CDR3 consists of 15 residues. Germline V CDR1 and CDR2: SGHKS, YYEKEE (reference sequence). CDR3 in amino acids: CASSPDAPSRETQYF. As DNA, the CDR3 is TGTGCCAGCAGCCCAGATGCCCCGTCGAGGGAGACCCAGTACTTC.

This chain connects TRBV6-5 to TRBJ2-5, with 12 bases identical to TRBD2. The CDR3 is made up of 16 amino acids. CDR1 and CDR2 from the germline V gene are MNHEY and SVGAGI. J lost 2 bases, V lost 4 bases, and 5 bases had no gene match. The CDR3 spells CASSFPTSGGQETQYF. CDR3 sequence (DNA): TGTGCCAGCAGTTTCCCGACTAGCGGGGGACAAGAGACCCAGTACTTC.